This TCR beta chain derives from a study of blood T cell repertoires in COVID-19. Study context: From the United States, Italy and Spain came samples of acute and convalescent COVID-19. T cells, B-cell-depleted T cells, or PBMCs supplied cDNA or gDNA.

V shed 2 bases and J shed 0 bases, with 13 bases lying between them. The CDR3 spans 16 residues. Looked up from germline, CDR1 is LNHNV and CDR2 is YYDKDF (reference sequence). In the authors' workflow: Amplified reference gene primers provided the basis for estimating nucleated cell counts. Assay used: immunoSEQ multiplex PCR; TCRdb lists only in-frame clones, some missing. That table gives V, J and clone size, and the DNA gave D and trimming. Counted here are 150,000 or so clones, roughly 87% occurring once; the ten biggest clones make up approximately 8.7%. J is TRBJ1-1 and V is TRBV15, with D possibly TRBD1 on 5 matching bases. The sequence was obtained from a woman between 65 and 79 years old with acute or convalescent COVID-19. The sample taken for sequencing was peripheral blood. The CDR3 DNA sequence: TGTGCCACCAGCAGATCCGGTGGGGCTATGAACACTGAAGCTTTCTTT. The encoded protein is CATSRSGGAMNTEAFF.